The 9 T cell receptor beta chains listed next were all sequenced from one sample in a study of early T cells in non-severe SARS-CoV-2 infection. TCRdb recomputed calls from the 5' RACE reads with MiXCR, one row per CDR3 protein. In the table there are about 48,000 distinct CDR3 sequences, about 9.8% of which are singletons. Input material: whole blood. The receptor set was obtained from an adult who was a healthcare worker with PCR-confirmed SARS-CoV-2 infection or an uninfected control (not recorded which).

This clonotype was picked up many times. This sequence joins TRBV29-1 and TRBJ1-2; TRBD1 matches 9 bases. Per germline, CDR1 SQVTM and CDR2 ANQGSEA. The length of the CDR3 is 11 residues. Trimming cost V 5 bases and J 6 bases; bases outside gene matches: 1. DNA for the CDR3: TGCAGCGTTACAGGGGGCGATGGCTACACCTTC. Its protein is CSVTGGDGYTF.

The chain uses TRBV28 and TRBJ2-1, with a tentative D call TRBD2 (5 bases). V lost 7 bases, J lost 0 bases, and 13 bases lay in between. The germline gives CDR1 MDHEN, CDR2 SYDVKM. This CDR3 contains 15 residues. The CDR3 protein is CASIESGSSYNEQFF. The CDR3 bases are TGTGCCAGCATCGAGTCTGGGAGCTCCTACAATGAGCAGTTCTTC.

This chain joins TRBV11-3 and TRBJ1-1; tentative D call: TRBD1 (5 bases). Germline loops: CDR1 SGHNT, CDR2 YENEEA. Trimming took 5 bases from V and 5 from J, leaving 21 bases between them. This CDR3 has 16 residues. The CDR3 nucleotides are TGTGCCAGCAGCGAGGAGGAGGGGCTCCCGAGGACTGAAGCTTTCTTT. It specifies CASSEEEGLPRTEAFF.

This clonotype came up many times. This sequence joins TRBV18 and TRBJ1-1; D might be TRBD1 (6 bases). Trimming took 8 bases from V and 0 from J, leaving 10 bases between them. Germline assignment: CDR1 KGHSH and CDR2 LQKENI. The CDR3 has 13 amino acids. Written as DNA, the CDR3 is TGTGCCAGCGGCACAGGGATGAACACTGAAGCTTTCTTT. It is translated as CASGTGMNTEAFF.

This clonotype was detected a few times. CDR3 nucleotide sequence: TGTGCCAGCAGCCAAGATCCCCTAGCGGGAGCCCGGAACATTCAGTACTTC. Its protein product is CASSQDPLAGARNIQYF. This chain connects TRBV3-1 to TRBJ2-4, with TRBD2 matching 10 bases. The germline V gene has CDR1 LGHDT and CDR2 YNNKEL (reference sequence). The J segment lost 7 bases and the V segment lost 0 bases, leaving 9 bases of the junction unmatched. The CDR3 length is 17 residues.

This clonotype showed up just a few times. The chain carries TRBV9 and TRBJ2-7; D unresolved. Trimming pared 3 bases from V and 6 bases from J, leaving 13 bases between. CDR3 length equals 13 residues. Germline assignment: CDR1 SGDLS and CDR2 YYNGEE. The CDR3 loop reads CASSGSRWGEQYF. CDR3 coding DNA: TGTGCCAGCAGCGGGAGCAGATGGGGCGAGCAGTACTTC.

The chain is built from TRBV5-6 and TRBJ1-5, with D uncertain. Between the trimmed V and J ends, which lost 1 base and 9 bases, there was a span of 8 bases. Germline V lookup: CDR1 SGHDT, CDR2 YYEEEE. The CDR3 extends over 12 amino acids. The CDR3 loop is CASSLQVGPQHF. In nucleotides, the CDR3 is TGTGCCAGCAGCTTGCAGGTAGGGCCCCAGCATTTT.

This clonotype was detected ten times or more. The gene calls are TRBV12-3 or TRBV12-4 and TRBJ1-5; D gene ambiguous. V was clipped by 4 bases and J by 5 bases, with 12 bases between them. The CDR3 totals 14 residues. The DNA of the CDR3 is TGTGCCAGCAGTTCTTCCCGAGTTGATCAGCCCCAGCATTTT. Encoded protein: CASSSSRVDQPQHF.

The chain combines TRBV28 with TRBJ2-7; TRBD2 matches 7 bases. The CDR3 consists of 15 residues. Trimming cost V 11 bases and J 2 bases; bases outside gene matches: 15. Per the germline V gene, CDR1 is MDHEN and CDR2 is SYDVKM. Here the CDR3 reads CAALGRASGPYEQYF. The CDR3 DNA sequence: TGTGCCGCTTTGGGAAGGGCTAGCGGCCCCTACGAGCAGTACTTC.